This TCR beta chain was documented in a study of response to subunit inactivated influenza vaccine. Overall study findings and caveats: After each seasonal influenza vaccination, few new T cells are recruited, the authors suggested.

The CDR3 spans 16 residues. Germline CDR1 and CDR2: SGHVS and FQNEAQ. The V end was cut by 5 bases, the J end by 0 bases, with 15 bases between. This clonotype was observed a handful of times. Its antigen is undetermined. TCRdb reprocessed the RT-PCR reads with MiXCR, giving one entry per CDR3 protein. The sample holds around 710,000 distinct CDR3 sequences; about 14% are singletons and the top ten take 5.5% to 7%. The receptor's source is a man in his forties or fifties who received an inactivated influenza vaccine. The J gene is TRBJ2-3, the V gene TRBV7-8; maybe TRBD1 (6 bases). The sample in question was PBMCs from blood, obtained around 15 days before vaccination. CDR3 region: CASSAPRGVSTDTQYF. Written as DNA, the CDR3 is TGTGCCAGCAGCGCCCCCAGGGGCGTAAGCACAGATACGCAGTATTTT.